This TCR beta chain was identified in a study of long-term antiretroviral therapy in people with HIV. This clone was recorded only once. Its antigen is undetermined. After removal of 5 bases from V and 4 bases from J, the junction contained 5 bases not matched to a gene. CDR3 length equals 15 residues. The germline gives CDR1 MNHNY, CDR2 SVGAGI (reference sequence). Study-wide points: Subsequent to ART, diversity was augmented yet persisted below that of transplant donor controls.

It was version v3.0 of the immunoSEQ assay that was run at survey level. Here immunoSEQ multiplex PCR was the method, and the copy in TCRdb shows in-frame clones only, minus some. The repertoire consists of about 25,000 clones, with around 80% occurring once and the leading ten covering 8% to 10%. This sequence originates from a woman aged 40-49 years with HIV. The gene calls are TRBV6-6 and TRBJ2-1; 10 bases line up with TRBD2. The sequencing used unsorted PBMCs, collected 1.2 years after starting antiretroviral therapy. The CDR3 region has the DNA TGTGCCAGCAGTCAACTAGCGGGGAGTTACAATGAGCAGTTCTTC. Amino acids: CASSQLAGSYNEQFF.